The entry that follows covers one T cell receptor beta chain sequence. It has no known antigen specificity. Nothing much larger sits one base from this clone, and base qualities are not available. The data are from a study of cytomegalovirus exposure and HLA in healthy donors (dated by TCRdb to 2015 to 2018). The study in broad terms: According to an earlier analysis of a few hundred of the donors, some 180 million T cells yielded over 90 million unique TCR beta sequences and roughly 280 Gb of sequence data. Both class I and class II loci were covered by HLA typing, at four-digit resolution. On average, around 200,000 unique TCR beta nucleotide sequences were sequenced per donor among 300 to 500 genotyped donors of the cohort, with roughly 18% of those sequences being non-productive. Donor age, sex, ethnicity and CMV serostatus were compiled together with the repertoire data. An early release covering 550 to 700 HLA-typed donors comprised around 300 gigabases of sequencing data and 65 million to 100 million unique TCR sequences. The study combined high-throughput TCR immunosequencing, statistical association of individual TCRs with disease status, and machine learning to predict cytomegalovirus infection status. The number of typed donors differed by locus: 629-630 for A, B, C, DRB1 and DQB1; 522 for DQA1; 606 for DPA1; and some 450 for DPB1. The study aimed to test whether cataloging public T cell receptors could reveal signatures of past pathogen exposure. All discovery cohort repertoires had been generated using a single sequencing platform. The study used immunosequencing to profile the T cell repertoires of approximately 640 subjects and linked those repertoires to cytomegalovirus serostatus. In a later analysis, previously published TCR beta repertoires from several hundred donors were re-analyzed and high-resolution HLA genotyping was added so that TCR occurrence patterns could be studied. In the later analysis, no new phenotypic data were used to find candidate immune exposures; instead, reliance was placed on TCR beta sequences and their occurrence across donors. In addition to the first cohort of approximately 670 subjects, a separate validation cohort of under 150 different subjects was used. Among the roughly 400 genotyped donors, around 81% belonged to the genetic ancestry cluster associated with self-reported Caucasian donors. Genome-wide SNP genotypes for about three fifths of the roughly 670 donors were used in a later genetic analysis, which treated that subset as a discovery cohort. An earlier analysis of fewer than 700 of the donors applied high-throughput TCR beta sequencing to assess whether each TCR beta V gene segment acted as functional or pseudogenic. Because of strong linkage in the cohort, roughly five DR-DQ haplotypes were treated as single units for association and clustering. Broad study findings and their caveats: In a later analysis, the rate of TCR association differed among HLA loci, with DRB1 alleles having the most associated TCRs and HLA-C alleles having the fewest. Linkage disequilibrium might explain the correlated functional status among segregating V segments, but an unknown experimental factor could not be excluded. Specific HLA alleles were associated with 18,000 or so TCR beta sequences at a false discovery rate of 0.05 in a later analysis. An earlier analysis of some 590 of the donors showed that most TCR beta V segments appeared in productive rearrangements either about 87% or about 30% of the time, which broadly matched IMGT annotations. A later analysis found that most CMV-associated TCR beta chains appeared HLA-restricted, with HLA associations seemingly driven largely by CMV exposure. The earlier analysis of nearly 600 of the donors excluded seventeen rarely observed V segments, including chromosome 9 orphons, because counts were too low. When HLA alleles, especially DR and DQ, strongly co-occurred, attributing TCR associations to individual alleles was difficult. Some IMGT-functional V segments, including TRBV6-2 and TRBV6-3, could not be distinguished by the 87-base-pair reads and were therefore excluded. For the cohort, immune exposure information was limited to CMV serostatus. A later genetic analysis reported fewer N-insertions in productive TCRs among donors in an Asian-associated ancestry cluster than the roughly 700-donor mean. The study listed 150 to 200 TCR beta chains as associated with cytomegalovirus. Because HLA typing was unavailable for some donors at each locus, only the typed subset was used in association tests. A few of the identified cytomegalovirus-associated TCR beta chains were confirmed in vitro to be specific for cytomegalovirus antigens. Most TCR sequences were seen in very few donors, while some public TCRs were found in many individuals. Compared with equally common non-associated chains, HLA-associated TCR beta chains in a later analysis were more clonally expanded and had lower generation probabilities. Presence/absence analyses assumed roughly uniform sequencing depth across donors, an assumption that may not hold. The cohort was sequenced for TCR beta chains only, and without alpha or paired-chain data the features that could be detected were limited. An association between a missense DCLRE1C variant and V-gene and J-gene trimming of TCR beta chains was found in a later genetic analysis and replicated in an independent cohort. In a later analysis, several top co-occurrence clusters were reported to appear linked to parvovirus B19, influenza, CMV and Epstein-Barr virus. The classifier was reported to diagnose cytomegalovirus status with high specificity and sensitivity in both the original and validation cohorts. A further reported finding was that TCR beta sequences accurately predicted the HLA-A and HLA-B alleles for most subjects in the first cohort. According to the authors, the approach could potentially be generalized to other disease states and immunological phenotypes. The sequencing pipeline was judged likely to have produced a cluster of highly shared sequence variants as a technical artifact.

Libraries were built with the immunoSEQ multiplex PCR assay. For the multiplex PCR, a mixture combining 60 forward primers for TCR Vbeta segments and 13 reverse primers for TCR Jbeta segments was used. The CDR3 region of rearranged TCR beta genes was amplified from genomic DNA with a multiplex PCR assay. The Illumina HiSeq System was used to sequence the amplified TCR beta libraries as 87-base-pair reads. Per the source publication's procedure: In a later analysis, 80 million or so unique TCR beta chains were counted across the 500 to 850 repertoires, and approximately 11 million of these chains were shared by at least two donors. To remove PCR and sequencing errors, raw reads were error-corrected and collapsed into unique sequences using a nearest-neighbor algorithm that merged closely related sequences. V, D and J gene segments were assigned by aligning CDR3 sequences to IMGT reference sequences. For a sequence to be retained, a match of at least six nucleotides to both a V gene segment and a J gene segment was required. Rearrangements were called productive when the CDR3 lacked stop codons and stayed in frame with V and J; all others were non-productive. CDR3 was defined according to IMGT convention as the region running from the second conserved V-encoded cysteine to the conserved J-encoded phenylalanine. In an earlier analysis of more than 550 of the donors, sequences lacking an unambiguous match to a single V gene segment were excluded. In an earlier analysis of a few hundred of the donors, V segments were called functional above 56.7% productive rearrangements and were called segregating when the between-donor standard deviation exceeded 5%. To diagnose cytomegalovirus status from the catalog of TCR beta chain sequences, a statistical classification framework was built. In a later analysis, TCR nucleotide sequences were compared against IMGT/GENE-DB human TR gene sequences so that V and J genes could be assigned. The TCRdist pipeline was used in a later analysis to assign CDR3 sequences and most-parsimonious VDJ recombination scenarios. In a later analysis, each TCR beta chain was defined by its CDR3 amino acid sequence together with its V-gene family, and reads lacking a unique V-gene family were excluded. As a way to deal with suspected cross-contamination and a sequencing artifact, a later analysis dropped roughly 600 nucleotide sequences that were highly shared and had low generation probability. A later analysis calculated a clonal expansion index for each public chain from normalized within-repertoire ranks of inferred template counts. In a later analysis, generation probabilities were computed with a VDJ recombination model fitted to out-of-frame rearrangements, and the resulting probabilities were checked against IGoR. Hypergeometric tests were used in a later analysis to score TCR-TCR, TCR-HLA and TCR-CMV co-occurrence, with a repertoire-size bias correction applied to the TCR pairs. In a later analysis, false discovery rates were estimated by permuting HLA or CMV assignments 20 times. A later analysis grouped co-occurring TCRs with DBSCAN, adding TCRdist sequence similarity when clustering within HLA-allele-positive subsets. Co-occurrence clustering excluded repertoires with fewer than 30,000 or more than 120,000 public chains, plus five with anomalous nucleotide sharing. TCRdb holds this immuneACCESS table with in-frame rearrangements only. Some clones are missing; in checked studies, unresolved V genes explain under half, and the rest has no known cause. That table gives V, J and clone size, and the DNA gave D and trimming. In this sample the table shows 160,000 or so clones, approximately 80% of which occur a single time. The top ten clones comprise around 14% of the sample.

In total, roughly 710 healthy bone marrow donors made up the cohort. Cohort members were all nominally healthy when sampled, although unrecorded immune exposures were likely present. The donor tested CMV seronegative and was one of the 352 seronegative cohort members. A peripheral blood sample was provided by each donor, and peripheral blood mononuclear cells were used for TCR beta sequencing. Genomic DNA extraction from the blood cell samples was performed with the Qiagen DNeasy Blood Extraction Kit. At the junction V is shortened by 3 bases and J by 6 bases, with 11 bases in between. The germline V gene yields MRHNA for CDR1 and SNTAGT for CDR2. The CDR3, from cysteine to phenylalanine, totals 14 residues. CDR3 DNA only is kept here, 42 bases in frame from base 1.

The receptor was isolated from a woman aged 45-59 years in good health and CMV-seronegative. The chain is encoded by TRBV6-4 joined to TRBJ2-2, with the D gene uncertain. Sequenced: PBMCs. The nucleotide sequence reads as follows: TGTGCCAGCAGTGAGTCGTTGGGCTCCGGGGAGCTGTTTTTT. Its product reads: CASSESLGSGELFF.